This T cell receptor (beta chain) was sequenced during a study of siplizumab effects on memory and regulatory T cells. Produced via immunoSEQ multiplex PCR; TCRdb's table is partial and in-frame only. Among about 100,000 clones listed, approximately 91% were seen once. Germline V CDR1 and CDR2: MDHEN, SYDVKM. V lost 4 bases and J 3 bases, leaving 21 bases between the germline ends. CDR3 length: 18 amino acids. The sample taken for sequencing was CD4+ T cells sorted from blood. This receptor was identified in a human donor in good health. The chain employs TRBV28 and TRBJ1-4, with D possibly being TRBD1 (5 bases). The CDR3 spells CASSSPGGEGSANEKLFF. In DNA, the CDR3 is TGTGCCAGCAGTTCACCGGGGGGGGAAGGTTCGGCTAATGAAAAACTGTTTTTT.